This entry concerns a single TCR beta chain. The antigen remains undetermined. The CDR3 extends over 15 amino acids. Germline V gives CDR1 SGHTA, CDR2 FQGTGA. A multiplex PCR was run with 60 Vbeta primers and 13 Jbeta primers. Method: immunoSEQ multiplex PCR; TCRdb's copy keeps in-frame clones and lacks some. The sample holds over 80,000 clones; 65% to 80% are singletons and the top ten take around 15%. This sample was taken from a study of cytomegalovirus exposure and HLA in healthy donors. Overall study findings and caveats: An analysis was carried out at a later point. It showed that HLA-associated TCR beta chains were more clonally expanded than equally common non-associated chains.

What was sequenced was PBMCs. The TCR was taken from a woman aged 18-35 years in good health and CMV-seropositive. J is TRBJ2-5 and V is TRBV7-3; possible D gene TRBD2, 6 bases. The better agreement between TRBJ2-7 and the DNA end casts doubt on the J call. CDR3 sequence: CASSLWAGPNYEQYF. In nucleotides, the CDR3 is TGTGCCAGCAGCTTATGGGCGGGGCCAAACTACGAGCAGTACTTC.